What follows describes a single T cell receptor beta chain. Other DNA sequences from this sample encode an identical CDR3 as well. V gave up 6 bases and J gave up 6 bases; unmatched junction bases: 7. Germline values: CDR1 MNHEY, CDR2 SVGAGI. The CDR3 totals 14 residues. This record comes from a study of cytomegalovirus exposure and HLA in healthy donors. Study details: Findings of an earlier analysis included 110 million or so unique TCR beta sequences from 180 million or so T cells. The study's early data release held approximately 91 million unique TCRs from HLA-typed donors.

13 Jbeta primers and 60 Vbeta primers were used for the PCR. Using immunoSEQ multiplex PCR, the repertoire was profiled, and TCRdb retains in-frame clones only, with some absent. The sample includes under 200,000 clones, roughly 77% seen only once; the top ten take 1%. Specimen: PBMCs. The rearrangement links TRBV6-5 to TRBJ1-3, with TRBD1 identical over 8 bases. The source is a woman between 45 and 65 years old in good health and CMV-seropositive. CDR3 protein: CASSMDRAANTIYF. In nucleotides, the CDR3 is TGTGCCAGCAGCATGGACAGGGCGGCAAACACCATATATTTT.